This TCR beta chain comes out of a study of regulatory T cells in long-lasting Graves disease (dated by TCRdb to the early 2020s). At the level of the whole study: Persistent Graves' disease was defined as persistently positive TSH receptor autoantibodies together with antithyroid drug treatment for over 5 years. Persistent Graves' disease patients were compared with newly diagnosed Graves' disease patients by peripheral blood TCR sequencing and RNA sequencing. The study was registered as a clinical trial and conducted in China. TCR sequencing covered some 13 persistent and 20 newly diagnosed Graves' disease patients, 33 samples in total. Persistent Graves' disease patients in the clinical cohort had taken antithyroid drugs for 9 to 11 years on average. Study-wide findings and limitations: Compared with newly diagnosed patients, patients with persistent Graves' disease had lower TCR Shannon entropy and fewer highly expanded clones, which suggests clonal expansion. As a limitation, the authors acknowledged that the small sample size may reduce accuracy. Sequencing and analysis were restricted to the TCR beta chain. Because the primary lesion, thyroid tissue, could not be accessed, the study looked at peripheral blood alone. Persistent disease showed preferential use of TRBV28, TRBJ1-2 and TRBJ2-5, whereas newly diagnosed disease favored TRBV20-1 and TRBJ2-1. A larger number of public clonotypes was shared among persistent patients (around 2,500) than among newly diagnosed patients (around 870).

Library generation was performed with multiplex PCR. The reads were generated on an Illumina HiSeq 4000. To build TCR beta libraries, CDR3 regions were amplified by Arm-PCR using iRepertoire HTBI primers. Gel purification was performed on PCR products prior to sequencing. In the source study's methods: A total of 62 TRBV and approximately 15 TRBJ segments were identified across samples and were used for gene usage analysis of CDR3 amino acid clonotypes. COPE and FqMerger were used to merge the filtered high-quality paired reads into contigs. BLAST was used to align contigs to the IMGT TRBV, TRBD and TRBJ reference genes, and CDR3 was defined following IMGT. Highly expanded clones were defined as clonotypes with a frequency above 0.1%. Repertoire diversity was measured by Shannon entropy, and V-J evenness by the Gini coefficient. Public clonotypes were defined as clonotypes shared by more than one individual. Using fastp at Q25 and MiXCR, TCRdb reprocessed the public reads and kept productive beta chains. Each CDR3 protein gets just one entry, which takes the most common genes and DNA from the rows behind it. Here the V and J calls rest on TCRdb's processing, not on the authors' analysis. This sample holds some 330,000 distinct CDR3 sequences; 20% to 25% were observed only once. Approximately 28% of the sample rests with the top ten.

The time point label corresponds to: persistent/refractory GD, antithyroid drugs over 5 years with positive TRAb. For both TCR sequencing and RNA sequencing, RNA was extracted from PBMCs using TRIzol. The diagnosis of Graves' disease was made according to American Thyroid Association guidelines. Recruitment of patients was carried out at an endocrinology department in Xi'an, China. Each patient gave roughly 8.4 milliliters of peripheral blood, collected in an EDTA anticoagulant tube. PBMCs were isolated by Ficoll Paque Plus density gradient separation without further T cell sorting. An Agilent 2100 Bioanalyzer and agarose gel were used to check RNA quality, and a NanoDrop 2000 was used to measure RNA concentration. This clonotype has at least ten counts. Its recognized antigen is unknown. One base away there is no much larger clone; base qualities are not given. The germline V gene yields SGHVS for CDR1 and FQNEAQ for CDR2. From its cysteine to its phenylalanine, the CDR3 spans 14 amino acids. The DNA shown is the 42-base CDR3, in frame from base 1. V loses 1 base at its end and J loses 7 bases; junction bases beyond the gene matches: 5.

The sequence was collected from a woman aged 40 to 50 with Graves disease. Donor details come from another sample of the same person, matched by shared clones. The chain was built from TRBV7-8 and TRBJ1-2; TRBD1 aligns with 8 central bases. Sequenced material: peripheral blood mononuclear cells (PBMCs), taken when the disease was refractory, from a patient treated with antithyroid drugs. The nucleotide sequence is given as TGTGCCAGCAGCTTAGACAGGGGGGTTCTTGGCTACACCTTC. It translates to CASSLDRGVLGYTF.